The 29 T cell receptor beta chains below all came from one sample that was sequenced in a study of Ad26.COV2.S vaccination and SARS-CoV-2 variants. Treatment here: about 20 received Ad26.COV2.S at low or high dose, single or two shots; about 5 received placebo; per-sample allocation not given. Day 63 after the first injection of vaccine or placebo was the sampling time. Sequencing used immunoSEQ multiplex PCR; TCRdb keeps in-frame clones, though not all of them. The sample contains hundreds of thousands of clones, about 85% of which appear only once. The source was peripheral blood, collected in a trial of Ad26.COV2.S vaccine versus placebo. The receptors originated from a person aged 18 to 65 who received the Ad26.COV2.S COVID-19 vaccine or a placebo.

The rearrangement joins TRBV30 to TRBJ1-2; a weak D match, TRBD1 (5 bases). Between the trimmed V and J ends, which lost 2 bases and 2 bases, there was a span of 15 bases. Germline loops: CDR1 GTSNPN, CDR2 SVGIG (reference sequence). There are 15 residues in the CDR3. The CDR3, as DNA: TGTGCCTGGAGTTCCCGAAGCTCAGGGAACTATGGCTACACCTTC. Amino acid sequence: CAWSSRSSGNYGYTF.

The rearrangement uses TRBV3-1 (or the pseudogene TRBV3-2) and TRBJ2-3, with unresolved D. The CDR3 consists of 12 residues. Trimming took 5 bases from V and 0 from J, leaving 3 bases between them. CDR1 is LGHDT, CDR2 YNNKEL, per germline (reference sequence). For the CDR3, the DNA is TGTGCCAGCAGCTATAGCACAGATACGCAGTATTTT. Amino acid sequence: CASSYSTDTQYF.

This rearrangement joins TRBV10-3 to TRBJ2-2; no clear D gene. CDR1 ENHRY and CDR2 SYGVKD come from the germline V gene. The CDR3 covers 14 residues. V lost 7 bases and J lost 5, with 14 bases in between. DNA for the CDR3: TGTGCCATCAAACCCCTCTTGCAGACCGGGGAGCTGTTTTTT. Amino acids: CAIKPLLQTGELFF.

The chain links TRBV5-4 to TRBJ2-7, with 8 bases that match TRBD1. Germline loops: CDR1 SGHNT, CDR2 YYREEE (reference sequence). Trimming removed 4 bases from V and 3 bases from J; junction bases left unmatched: 6. The CDR3 consists of 14 residues. For the CDR3, the DNA is TGTGCCAGCAGCCGGACAGGGATTGGCTACGAGCAGTACTTC. As protein: CASSRTGIGYEQYF.

This rearrangement joins TRBV27 to TRBJ2-2; a possible D gene is TRBD1 (5 bases). Trimming removed 4 bases from V and 2 bases from J, with 14 bases in between. Germline V lookup: CDR1 MNHEY, CDR2 SMNVEV (reference sequence). The length of the CDR3 is 16 residues. CDR3 sequence (DNA): TGTGCCAGCAGTTCCACCCGACAGTTTAACACCGGGGAGCTGTTTTTT. Protein product: CASSSTRQFNTGELFF.

The chain uses TRBV7-8 and TRBJ2-5; TRBD2 aligns across 12 bases. Germline CDR1 and CDR2: SGHVS and FQNEAQ. Unmatched junction bases numbered 10, after V lost 1 base and J lost 4 bases. The CDR3 contains 18 residues. In DNA form, the CDR3 reads TGTGCCAGCAGCTTAGGACTAGCGGGAGTCCTTGAGGTAGAGACCCAGTACTTC. It is translated as CASSLGLAGVLEVETQYF.

This rearrangement joins TRBV9 to TRBJ2-7; D unresolved. Trimming removed 4 bases at V and 3 bases at J, with 17 bases between. Germline V gene sequence: CDR1 SGDLS, CDR2 YYNGEE. The CDR3 is 15 amino acids. CDR3 loop: CASSPDAGVFYEQYF. As DNA, the CDR3 is TGTGCCAGCAGCCCCGACGCAGGAGTGTTCTACGAGCAGTACTTC.

Regarding this clone: Other DNA sequences in the same sample also yield this CDR3. The chain is built from TRBV5-1 and TRBJ1-1; 7 nucleotides match TRBD1. V was pared by 0 bases and J by 1 base, with 0 bases of the junction left unmatched. This CDR3 is 14 amino acids long. From germline, CDR1 is SGHRS and CDR2 YFSETQ. The CDR3 loop reads CASSLGTGNTEAFF. CDR3 DNA sequence: TGCGCCAGCAGCTTGGGGACAGGGAACACTGAAGCTTTCTTT. The whole variable domain, remainder taken from reference TRBV5-1 and TRBJ1-1, is KAGVTQTPRYLIKTRGQQVTLSCSPISGHRSVSWYQQTPGQGLQFLFEYFSETQRNKGNFPGRFSGRQFSNSRSEMNVSTLELGDSALYLCASSLGTGNTEAFFGQGTRLTVV.

This chain joins TRBV29-1 and TRBJ1-2; D is undetermined. Germline loops: CDR1 SQVTM, CDR2 ANQGSEA. Trimming cost V 4 bases and J 0 bases, with 6 bases left between them. This CDR3 contains 12 residues. The CDR3 spells CSVVKANYGYTF. In DNA, the CDR3 is TGCAGCGTTGTCAAGGCTAACTATGGCTACACCTTC. The full variable domain, with the rest looked up from reference TRBV29-1 and TRBJ1-2, is SAVISQKPSRDICQRGTSLTIQCQVDSQVTMMFWYRQQPGQSLTLIATANQGSEATYESGFVIDKFPISRPNLTFSTLTVSNMSPEDSSIYLCSVVKANYGYTFGSGTRLTVV.

The chain is built from TRBV6-2 or TRBV6-3 and TRBJ2-7; 13 bases line up with TRBD2. Germline V gene lookup returns CDR1 MNHEY and CDR2 SVGEGT. Trimming removed 5 bases from V and 0 bases from J; junction bases left unmatched: 7. This CDR3 is built from 17 residues. The CDR3 here is CASSQGLAGESSYEQYF. CDR3 bases: TGTGCCAGCAGTCAAGGACTAGCGGGGGAGAGCTCCTACGAGCAGTACTTC.

This chain uses TRBV6-6 with TRBJ2-3, with a weak D call TRBD2 (5 bases). The V end lost 1 base, the J end lost 0 bases, and 11 bases lay between the germline ends. Germline lookup yields CDR1 MNHNY and CDR2 SVGAGI (reference sequence). CDR3 size: 16 residues. DNA of the CDR3: TGTGCCAGCAGTTACTGGGCTGGCGGGAGCACAGATACGCAGTATTTT. The encoded protein is CASSYWAGGSTDTQYF.

This chain connects TRBV19 to TRBJ2-2; possibly TRBD2 for D (5 bases). The V and J ends lost 5 bases and 2 bases respectively, with 12 bases between them. The CDR3 runs 15 residues. CDR1 and CDR2 from the germline V gene are LNHDA and SQIVND (reference sequence). The CDR3 loop is CASSAPGINTGELFF. The CDR3 region has the DNA TGTGCCAGTAGTGCACCGGGGATAAACACCGGGGAGCTGTTTTTT.

This clone turned up a few times. The gene calls are TRBV3-1 (or the pseudogene TRBV3-2) and TRBJ1-3; TRBD1 matches 8 bases. V shed 4 bases and J 4 bases; nucleotides not matched to a gene: 3. In germline, CDR1 is LGHDT, CDR2 YNNKEL (reference sequence). This CDR3 is built from 14 residues. For the CDR3, the DNA is TGTGCCAGCAGCCGGGACAGGTCAGGAAACACCATATATTTT. This sequence encodes CASSRDRSGNTIYF.

The chain carries TRBV6-4 and TRBJ2-3; 11 nucleotides align to TRBD2. CDR3 length equals 14 residues. In germline, CDR1 is MRHNA, CDR2 SNTAGT. The junction had 5 bases not matched to a gene; V was cut back by 10 bases and J by 2 bases. The CDR3 bases are TGTGCCATCCTGACTAGCGGGATCACAGATACGCAGTATTTT. Translation gives CAILTSGITDTQYF.

The genes are TRBV3-1 (or the pseudogene TRBV3-2) and TRBJ1-5; D is ambiguous. There are 14 residues in the CDR3. In germline, CDR1 is LGHDT, CDR2 YNNKEL (reference sequence). V lost 4 bases, J lost 1 base, and 8 bases lay in between. The CDR3 sequence: CASSPSRSNQPQHF. For the CDR3, the DNA is TGTGCCAGCAGCCCCTCCCGAAGCAATCAGCCCCAGCATTTT.

This rearrangement joins TRBV30 to TRBJ2-2; D not certain. V lost 3 bases and J lost 4, with 3 bases in between. The germline gives CDR1 GTSNPN, CDR2 SVGIG (reference sequence). CDR3 length equals 11 residues. The DNA of the CDR3 is TGTGCCTGGAGCGTCACCGGGGAGCTGTTTTTT. Translated, it gives CAWSVTGELFF.

The J gene is TRBJ2-3, the V gene TRBV5-1, with no clear D. V gave up 4 bases and J gave up 1 base, with 10 bases separating them. This CDR3 has 14 amino acids. Germline CDR1 is SGHRS and CDR2 is YFSETQ. CDR3 DNA: TGCGCCAGCAGCCTCGAGACTGGCACAGATACGCAGTATTTT. Protein product: CASSLETGTDTQYF.

The rearrangement joins TRBV5-6 to TRBJ2-3; D assignment may be TRBD1 or TRBD2 (5 bases each). Germline CDR1 is SGHDT and CDR2 is YYEEEE. This CDR3 has 14 residues. Trimming left V 4 bases short and J 14 bases short, with 23 bases between. The CDR3: CASSPRQGTGPGYF. In DNA, the CDR3 is TGTGCCAGCAGCCCACGCCAAGGCACGGGGCCCGGGTATTTT.

The chain joins TRBV2 to TRBJ1-5, with a possible D match to TRBD1 (6 bases). CDR1 SNHLY and CDR2 FYNNEI come from the germline V gene. The CDR3 is 16 residues long. The V gene lost 5 bases and the J gene lost 6 bases, with 20 bases spanning the gap. The CDR3 protein is CASSPSGQTRGQPQHF. CDR3 nucleotide sequence: TGTGCCAGCAGTCCGTCCGGACAGACGCGAGGTCAGCCCCAGCATTTT.

V and J are TRBV18 and TRBJ2-3, with D tentatively TRBD1 (6 bases). Trimming removed 2 bases at V and 0 bases at J, with 18 bases between. CDR1 KGHSH and CDR2 LQKENI come from the germline V gene. This CDR3 spans 18 amino acids. The CDR3 DNA reads TGTGCCAGCTCACCAAGGCTCGCAGGGGAGACTAGCACAGATACGCAGTATTTT. It encodes CASSPRLAGETSTDTQYF.

This clone was recorded only once. CDR3 DNA: TGTGCCACCAGTGACTCGGGACTCCCGTCGGACTACAATGAGCAGTTCTTC. Translating it yields CATSDSGLPSDYNEQFF. V is TRBV24-1 and J is TRBJ2-1; perhaps TRBD2 as D (6 bases). The V end lost 4 bases, the J end lost 3 bases, and 18 bases lay between the germline ends. Germline CDR1 and CDR2: KGHDR and SFDVKD. The CDR3 runs 17 residues.

In its sample, this clone was seen a few times. The rearrangement links TRBV13 to TRBJ2-2; D ambiguous. The V gene's germline CDR1 is PRHDT and CDR2 FYEKMQ (reference sequence). V was shortened by 2 bases and J by 3 bases, with 1 base between the two germline ends. The length of the CDR3 is 12 residues. The DNA for the CDR3 is TGTGCCAGCAGCTTATACACCGGGGAGCTGTTTTTT. It yields the protein CASSLYTGELFF. Variable domain in full (rest from reference TRBV13 and TRBJ2-2): AAGVIQSPRHLIKEKRETATLKCYPIPRHDTVYWYQQGPGQDPQFLISFYEKMQSDKGSIPDRFSAQQFSDYHSELNMSSLELGDSALYFCASSLYTGELFFGEGSRLTVL.

This chain links TRBV7-9 with TRBJ1-6, with TRBD1 matching over 9 bases. The CDR3 consists of 15 residues. Germline CDR1 reads SEHNR; CDR2 reads FQNEAQ (reference sequence). The V and J ends lost 2 bases and 5 bases, in that order; junction bases with no gene match: 1. The CDR3, as DNA: TGTGCCAGCAGCTTAAGGACAGGGGATAATTCACCCCTCCACTTT. This sequence encodes CASSLRTGDNSPLHF.

To note about this clone: The sample holds other DNA sequences that translate to the same CDR3. V and J are TRBV9 and TRBJ2-3; tentatively, D is TRBD2 (5 bases). Trimming took off 4 bases at V and 6 bases at J, with 12 bases between the two ends. The CDR3 runs 13 residues. The germline V gene encodes CDR1 SGDLS and CDR2 YYNGEE. CDR3 bases: TGTGCCAGCAGCCCCCAAGTAGCGGATACGCAGTATTTT. This translates into CASSPQVADTQYF.

The chain links TRBV4-3 to TRBJ1-5; TRBD1 matches at 8 bases. Germline loops: CDR1 LGHNA, CDR2 YSLEER. This CDR3 has 16 residues. With 4 bases clipped from V and 5 bases from J, the junction kept 10 bases outside the gene matches. The CDR3 spells CASSPAAGGRDQPQHF. The CDR3 coding sequence is TGCGCCAGCAGCCCGGCGGCAGGGGGCAGAGATCAGCCCCAGCATTTT.

DNA for the CDR3: TGCGCCAGCAGCTTGGTGGCGGAGACCGTCCTGACTTTC. Its protein product is CASSLVAETVLTF. The genes are TRBV5-1 and TRBJ2-6; D is unresolved. The germline gives CDR1 SGHRS, CDR2 YFSETQ. This CDR3 contains 13 residues. Trimming cost V 0 bases and J 12 bases, with 10 bases left between them.

The chain couples TRBV4-3 to TRBJ2-7, with 11 bases aligning to TRBD2. This CDR3 comprises 14 residues. The germline V gene encodes CDR1 LGHNA and CDR2 YSLEER. J lost 7 bases, V lost 1 base, and 3 bases had no gene match. The CDR3 region is CASSQVTSGEEQYF. Written as DNA, the CDR3 is TGCGCCAGCAGCCAAGTGACTAGCGGGGAGGAGCAGTACTTC.

The rearrangement links TRBV6-5 to TRBJ2-1, with 14 nucleotides matching TRBD2. CDR3 length: 16 amino acids. Looked up from germline, CDR1 is MNHEY and CDR2 is SVGAGI. Trimming at V came to 2 bases and at J to 6 bases, leaving 3 bases not matched to a gene. The CDR3 coding sequence is TGTGCCAGCAGTTACATGGGGACTAGCGGGAGCAATGAGCAGTTCTTC. Encoded protein: CASSYMGTSGSNEQFF.

The chain is built from TRBV20-1 and TRBJ2-3, with D perhaps matching TRBD1 or TRBD2 (5 bases each). Per the germline V gene, CDR1 is DFQATT and CDR2 is SNEGSKA (reference sequence). The CDR3 runs to 11 residues. The ends were cut back, 4 bases at V and 12 bases at J, with 14 bases in the middle. CDR3 in DNA: TGCAGTGCTACTGTTTACGGGGCCCAGTATTTT. Residues: CSATVYGAQYF.